This TCR beta chain was sequenced in a study of blood T cell repertoires in COVID-19 (dated by TCRdb to about 2020). Broadly, across the study: Samples from collaborators originated in the United States, Italy and Spain and spanned both the acute and convalescent phases of COVID-19. The material from the prospective study consisted of cDNA or gDNA derived from T cells, B-cell-depleted T cells, or PBMCs. The dataset comprised deeply sampled blood TCRbeta repertoires from subjects exposed to, actively infected with, or recovered from COVID-19. The repertoires were made available in a free public database intended to serve as a resource for research on the immune response to SARS-CoV-2. The samples were drawn from two sources: the first 160 participants of the ongoing ImmuneRACE study, and 950 to 1,500 subjects contributed by 6 global collaborators. Sample metadata almost always included a de-identified subject ID, COVID-19 status, age in years and sex. HLA class I and class II types, where available, came from metadata supplied by the sample provider rather than from assay-based typing. Overall study results and their limits: The amount of clinical and demographic metadata varied by source and participant and was provided uncurated.

Remarks on this clone: This clone's antigen is unknown. Per-base qualities were not stored, and no clone one base away is much larger.

TCRbeta CDR3 regions were amplified from genomic DNA using the immunoSEQ Assay, a bias-controlled multiplex PCR. Regarding the original processing steps: The number of nucleated cells in each sample was estimated from the amplification of reference gene primers within the assay. To quantify the absolute abundance of each unique TCRbeta CDR3 rearrangement, sequence reads were collapsed and filtered. For each sample, productive Simpson clonality was calculated as the square root of Simpson's diversity index over productive rearrangements. Here the immuneACCESS table is served through TCRdb, limited to in-frame sequences with V and J called. Missing clones are a known gap in these copies; in checked studies unresolved V genes cover under half, and the rest lacks a known reason. That table furnishes V, J and clone size, whereas the DNA furnished D and trimming. The sample table holds about 210,000 clones, of which approximately 81% were seen once. Almost 5% of the sample lies in the top ten.

Collaborating institutions collected whole blood in K2EDTA tubes following their own protocols. For TCRbeta analysis, collaborators shipped samples as frozen whole blood, isolated PBMCs, or DNA extracted from either of those sample types. The source is a woman aged 80 or older with acute or convalescent COVID-19. Source material: peripheral blood.

In nucleotides, the sequence is TGCGCCAGCAGCCAAGTATACGGGGGAACTTACGAGCAGTACTTC. This encodes CASSQVYGGTYEQYF. The V and J segments used are TRBV4-1 and TRBJ2-7; tentative D gene TRBD2, with 6 bases matching. From the germline V gene, CDR1 is MGHRA and CDR2 is YSYEKL. From the cysteine through the phenylalanine, the CDR3 covers 15 amino acids. Just the 45-base CDR3 DNA is kept, in frame starting at base 1. Relative to germline, V is 1 base shorter and J is 4 bases shorter, with 14 bases between their ends.